This paragraph reports one T cell receptor (beta chain). This sample stems from a study of blood T cell repertoires in COVID-19. At the level of the study: Nucleic acid was either cDNA or gDNA, and it came from T cells, B-cell-depleted T cells, or PBMCs.

Recruits, aged roughly 18 to 90 years, lived in 24 US areas. Assignments of participants to cohorts depended upon their own reported clinical history. The assay was immunoSEQ multiplex PCR, and TCRdb's table has in-frame clones only and misses some. The top ten clones hold 7% of a sample with about 160,000 clones, roughly 87% of them seen once. Sequenced: PBMCs or T cells enriched from blood (not recorded which). The receptor's source is a woman aged 50 to 60 who had recovered from COVID-19.

In nucleotides, the CDR3 is TGTGCCACCGGTAGCGAAAACACCGGGGAGCTGTTTTTT. It yields the protein CATGSENTGELFF. The chain recombines TRBV10-3 with TRBJ2-2; TRBD2 might be the D (5 bases). V was clipped by 10 bases and J by 2 bases, with 11 bases between them. The CDR3 length is 13 residues. Germline loops: CDR1 ENHRY, CDR2 SYGVKD.